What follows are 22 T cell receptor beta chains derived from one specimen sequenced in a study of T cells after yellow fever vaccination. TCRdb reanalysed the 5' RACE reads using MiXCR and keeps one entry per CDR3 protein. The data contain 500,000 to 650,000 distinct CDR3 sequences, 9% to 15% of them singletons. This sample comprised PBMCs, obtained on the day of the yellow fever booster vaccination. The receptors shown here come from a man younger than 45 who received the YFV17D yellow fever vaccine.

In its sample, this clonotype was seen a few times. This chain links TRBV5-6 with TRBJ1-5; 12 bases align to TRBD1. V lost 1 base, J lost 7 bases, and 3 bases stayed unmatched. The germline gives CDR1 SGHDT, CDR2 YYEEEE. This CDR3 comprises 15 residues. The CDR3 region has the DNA TGTGCCAGCAGCTTGTGGGACAGGGGGCTGCAGCCCCAGCATTTT. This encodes CASSLWDRGLQPQHF. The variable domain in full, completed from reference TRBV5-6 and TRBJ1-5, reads DAGVTQSPTHLIKTRGQQVTLRCSPKSGHDTVSWYQQALGQGPQFIFQYYEEEERQRGNFPDRFSGHQFPNYSSELNVNALLLGDSALYLCASSLWDRGLQPQHFGDGTRLSIL.

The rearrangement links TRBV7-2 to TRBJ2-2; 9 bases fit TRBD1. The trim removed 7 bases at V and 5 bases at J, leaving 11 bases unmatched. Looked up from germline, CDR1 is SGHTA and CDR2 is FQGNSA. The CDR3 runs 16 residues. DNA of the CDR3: TGTGCCAGCAACGGCCCGGGACAGGGAGGAACCGGGGAGCTGTTTTTT. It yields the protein CASNGPGQGGTGELFF.

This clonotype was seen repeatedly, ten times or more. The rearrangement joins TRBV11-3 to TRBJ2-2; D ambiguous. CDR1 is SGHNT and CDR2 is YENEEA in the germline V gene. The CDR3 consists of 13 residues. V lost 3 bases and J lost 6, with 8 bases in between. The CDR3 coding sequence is TGTGCCAGCAGCTTCTCATATGCCGGGGAGCTGTTTTTT. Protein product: CASSFSYAGELFF.

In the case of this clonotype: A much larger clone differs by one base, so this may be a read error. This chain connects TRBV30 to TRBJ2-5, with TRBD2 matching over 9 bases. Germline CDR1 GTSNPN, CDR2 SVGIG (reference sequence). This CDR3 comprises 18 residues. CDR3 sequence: CARSDRTSAGEIMKTQYF. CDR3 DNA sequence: TGTGCCAGGAGTGACAGGACTAGCGCGGGGGAGATTATGAAGACCCAGTACTTC.

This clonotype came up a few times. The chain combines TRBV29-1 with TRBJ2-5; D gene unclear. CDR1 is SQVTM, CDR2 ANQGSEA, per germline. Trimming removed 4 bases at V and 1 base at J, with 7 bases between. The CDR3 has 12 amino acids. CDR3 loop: CSVGRTQETQYF. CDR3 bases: TGCAGCGTTGGCCGGACCCAAGAGACCCAGTACTTC.

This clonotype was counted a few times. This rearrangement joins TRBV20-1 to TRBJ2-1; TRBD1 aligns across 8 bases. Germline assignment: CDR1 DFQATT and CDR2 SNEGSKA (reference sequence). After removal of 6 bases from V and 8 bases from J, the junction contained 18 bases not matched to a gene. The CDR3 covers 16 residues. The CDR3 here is CSANDRGQGGVYEQFF. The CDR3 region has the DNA TGCAGTGCAAACGACAGAGGACAGGGTGGTGTCTATGAGCAGTTCTTC.

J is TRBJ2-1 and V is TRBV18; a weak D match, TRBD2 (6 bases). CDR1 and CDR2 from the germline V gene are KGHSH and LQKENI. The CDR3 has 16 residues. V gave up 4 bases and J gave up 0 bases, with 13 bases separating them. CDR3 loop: CASSLQRVSSYNEQFF. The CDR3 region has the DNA TGTGCCAGCTCACTACAGCGGGTGAGCTCCTACAATGAGCAGTTCTTC.

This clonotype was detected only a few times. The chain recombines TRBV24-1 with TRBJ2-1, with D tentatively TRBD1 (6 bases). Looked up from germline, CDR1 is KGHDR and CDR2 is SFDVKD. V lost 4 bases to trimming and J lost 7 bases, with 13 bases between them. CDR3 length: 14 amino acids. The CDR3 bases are TGTGCCACCAGTGACCCTGGACAGCGGAATGAGCAGTTCTTC. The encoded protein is CATSDPGQRNEQFF.

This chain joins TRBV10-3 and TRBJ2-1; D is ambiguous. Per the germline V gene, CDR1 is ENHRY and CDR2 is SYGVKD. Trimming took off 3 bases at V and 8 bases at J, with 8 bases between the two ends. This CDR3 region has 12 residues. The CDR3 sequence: CAISDKGYEQFF. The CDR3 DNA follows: TGTGCCATCAGTGATAAAGGCTATGAGCAGTTCTTC.

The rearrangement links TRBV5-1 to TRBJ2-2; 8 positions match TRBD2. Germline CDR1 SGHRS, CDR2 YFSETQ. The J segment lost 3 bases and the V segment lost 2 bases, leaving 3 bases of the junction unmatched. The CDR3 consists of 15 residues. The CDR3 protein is CASSFPGGDTGELFF. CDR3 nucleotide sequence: TGCGCCAGCAGCTTTCCGGGAGGGGACACCGGGGAGCTGTTTTTT.

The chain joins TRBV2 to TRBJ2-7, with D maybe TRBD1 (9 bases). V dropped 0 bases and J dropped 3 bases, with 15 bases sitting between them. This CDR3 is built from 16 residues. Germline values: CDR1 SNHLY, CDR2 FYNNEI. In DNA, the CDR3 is TGTGCCAGCAGTGAAGCCGGGGGGGGACAGGGCTACGAGCAGTACTTC. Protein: CASSEAGGGQGYEQYF.

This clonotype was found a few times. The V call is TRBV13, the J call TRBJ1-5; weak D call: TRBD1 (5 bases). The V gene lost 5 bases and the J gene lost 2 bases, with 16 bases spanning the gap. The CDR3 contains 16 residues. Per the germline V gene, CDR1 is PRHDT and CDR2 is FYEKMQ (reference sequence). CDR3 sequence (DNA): TGTGCCAGCAGCGCTAGGGGAGACGTGGGCAATCAGCCCCAGCATTTT. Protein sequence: CASSARGDVGNQPQHF.

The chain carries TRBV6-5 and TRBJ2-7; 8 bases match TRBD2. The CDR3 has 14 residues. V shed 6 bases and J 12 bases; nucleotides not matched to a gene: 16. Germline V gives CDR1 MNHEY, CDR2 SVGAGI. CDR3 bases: TGTGCCAGCAGATCCACCCTACTGGGCGGGAGGTTGTACTTC. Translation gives CASRSTLLGGRLYF.

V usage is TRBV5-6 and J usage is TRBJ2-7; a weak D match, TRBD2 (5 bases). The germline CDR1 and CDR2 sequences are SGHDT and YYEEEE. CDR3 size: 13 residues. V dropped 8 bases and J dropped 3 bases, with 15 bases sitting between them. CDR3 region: CARSHGIHYEQYF. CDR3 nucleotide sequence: TGTGCCAGGAGCCACGGGATACACTACGAGCAGTACTTC. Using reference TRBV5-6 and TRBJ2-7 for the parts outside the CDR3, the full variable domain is DAGVTQSPTHLIKTRGQQVTLRCSPKSGHDTVSWYQQALGQGPQFIFQYYEEEERQRGNFPDRFSGHQFPNYSSELNVNALLLGDSALYLCARSHGIHYEQYFGPGTRLTVT.

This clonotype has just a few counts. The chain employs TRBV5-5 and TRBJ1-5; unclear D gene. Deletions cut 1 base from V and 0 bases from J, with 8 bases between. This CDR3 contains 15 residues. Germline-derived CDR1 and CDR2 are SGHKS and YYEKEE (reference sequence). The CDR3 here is CASSLRPNSNQPQHF. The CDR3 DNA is TGTGCCAGCAGCTTGAGACCGAATAGCAATCAGCCCCAGCATTTT.

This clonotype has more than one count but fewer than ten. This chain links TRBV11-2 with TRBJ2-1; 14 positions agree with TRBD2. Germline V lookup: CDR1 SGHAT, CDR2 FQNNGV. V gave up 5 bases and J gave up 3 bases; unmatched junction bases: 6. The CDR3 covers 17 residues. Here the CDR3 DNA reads TGTGCCAGCAGCCCTGGACTAGCGGGAGGATTCTACAATGAGCAGTTCTTC. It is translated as CASSPGLAGGFYNEQFF.

The CDR3 sequence: CASSPSVVNTQYF. The CDR3 coding sequence is TGTGCCAGCAGCCCCAGCGTGGTTAATACGCAGTATTTT. The genes are TRBV7-8 and TRBJ2-3; D not resolved. Trimming removed 5 bases from V and 7 bases from J, with 13 bases in between. This CDR3 has 13 amino acids. Looked up from germline, CDR1 is SGHVS and CDR2 is FQNEAQ.

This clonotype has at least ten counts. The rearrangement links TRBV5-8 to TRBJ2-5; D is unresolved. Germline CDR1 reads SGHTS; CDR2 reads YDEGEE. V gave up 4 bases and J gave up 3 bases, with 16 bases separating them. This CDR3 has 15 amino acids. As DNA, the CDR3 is TGTGCCAGCAGCGGCGTCCCAGGACGGAAAGAGACCCAGTACTTC. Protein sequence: CASSGVPGRKETQYF.

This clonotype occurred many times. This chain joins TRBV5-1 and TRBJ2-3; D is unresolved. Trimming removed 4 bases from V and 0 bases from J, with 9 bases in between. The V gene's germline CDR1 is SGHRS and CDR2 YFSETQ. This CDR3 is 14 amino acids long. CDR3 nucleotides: TGCGCCAGCAGCACGCCTTCTAGCACAGATACGCAGTATTTT. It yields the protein CASSTPSSTDTQYF.

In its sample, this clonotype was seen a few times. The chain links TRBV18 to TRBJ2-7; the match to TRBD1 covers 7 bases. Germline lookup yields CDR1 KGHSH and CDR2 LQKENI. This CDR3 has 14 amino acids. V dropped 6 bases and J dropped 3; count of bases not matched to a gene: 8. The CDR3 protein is CASSYETGNYEQYF. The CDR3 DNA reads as TGTGCCAGCTCCTACGAGACAGGGAACTACGAGCAGTACTTC.

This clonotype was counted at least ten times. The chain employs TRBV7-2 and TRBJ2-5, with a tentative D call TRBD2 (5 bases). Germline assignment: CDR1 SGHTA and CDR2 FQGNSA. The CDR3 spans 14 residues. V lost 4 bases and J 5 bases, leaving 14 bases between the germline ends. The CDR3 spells CASSSIWGEETQYF. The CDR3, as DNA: TGTGCCAGCAGCTCGATTTGGGGAGAGGAGACCCAGTACTTC. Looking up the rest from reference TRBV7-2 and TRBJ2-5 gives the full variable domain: GAGVSQSPSNKVTEKGKDVELRCDPISGHTALYWYRQSLGQGLEFLIYFQGNSAPDKSGLPSDRFSAERTGGSVSTLTIQRTQQEDSAVYLCASSSIWGEETQYFGPGTRLLVL.

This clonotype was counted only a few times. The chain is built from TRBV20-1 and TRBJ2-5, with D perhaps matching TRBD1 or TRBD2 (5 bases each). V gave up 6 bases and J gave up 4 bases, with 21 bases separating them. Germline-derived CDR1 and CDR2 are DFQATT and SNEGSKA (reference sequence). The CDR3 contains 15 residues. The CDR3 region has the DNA TGCAGTGCCCCGCCCGGGGCGTTGGTGGCAGAGACCCAGTACTTC. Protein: CSAPPGALVAETQYF.